This TCR beta chain was profiled in a study of blood T cell repertoires in COVID-19. Study at large: Samples came from the United States, Italy and Spain, spanning acute and convalescent COVID-19. From T cells, B-cell-depleted T cells, or PBMCs came the material, which was cDNA or gDNA.

The germline gives CDR1 MNHNS, CDR2 SASEGT. Trimming pared 1 base from V and 8 bases from J, leaving 9 bases between. This CDR3 spans 13 amino acids. This clone showed up just once. Libraries were prepared by immunoSEQ multiplex PCR; TCRdb keeps only in-frame clonotypes and omits some of them. Of some 42,000 clones listed, approximately 85% are singletons. What was sequenced was peripheral blood. The chain joins TRBV6-1 to TRBJ1-3; no firm D call. The TCR sequence derives from a human donor in a cohort sampled during active COVID-19. The DNA of the CDR3 is TGTGCCAGCAGTGAAGGCGTAGCGGACACCATATATTTT. The encoded protein is CASSEGVADTIYF.